These 20 T cell receptor beta chains were all obtained from the same sample, sequenced in a study of shared clonotypes between healthy human individuals. Clones were sequenced by immunoSEQ multiplex PCR, and TCRdb holds only the in-frame ones, with some missing. Of some 2.3 million clones listed, 80% to 95% were seen once; the top ten hold 0.39%. Sequenced sample: naive CD4+ T cells from PBMCs. The subset is: CD45RA+ positively selected. All receptors come from a man between 18 and 29 years old in good health. Some clones in this sample may be carry-over from other donors' samples.

This chain connects TRBV11-3 to TRBJ1-2; weak D call: TRBD1 (6 bases). Germline CDR1 is SGHNT and CDR2 is YENEEA. The CDR3 has 18 amino acids. Trimming shortened V by 0 bases and J by 4 bases, and 21 bases separated the two germline ends. CDR3 amino acids: CASSLDPWGLSIGYGYTF. In nucleotides, the CDR3 is TGTGCCAGCAGCTTAGATCCGTGGGGGCTATCAATCGGCTATGGCTACACCTTC.

The J gene is TRBJ1-5, the V gene TRBV29-1; weak D call: TRBD1 (5 bases). CDR1 and CDR2 (germline): SQVTM, ANQGSEA. V was clipped by 6 bases and J by 4 bases, with 13 bases between them. There are 13 residues in the CDR3. The CDR3 region is CSVAQGPNQPQHF. In DNA, the CDR3 is TGCAGCGTGGCCCAGGGACCTAATCAGCCCCAGCATTTT. Filled out from reference TRBV29-1 and TRBJ1-5, the complete variable domain reads SAVISQKPSRDICQRGTSLTIQCQVDSQVTMMFWYRQQPGQSLTLIATANQGSEATYESGFVIDKFPISRPNLTFSTLTVSNMSPEDSSIYLCSVAQGPNQPQHFGDGTRLSIL.

A note on this clone: The sample contains more than one DNA sequence encoding this CDR3. This chain uses TRBV28 with TRBJ2-7, with D possibly being TRBD1 (5 bases). Deletions cut 6 bases from V and 4 bases from J, with 13 bases between. Germline CDR1 and CDR2: MDHEN and SYDVKM. The CDR3 sequence is 13 residues long. This CDR3 is CASSPGSHYEQYF. The CDR3, as DNA: TGTGCCAGCAGCCCAGGGTCCCATTACGAGCAGTACTTC. The variable domain in full, completed from reference TRBV28 and TRBJ2-7, reads DVKVTQSSRYLVKRTGEKVFLECVQDMDHENMFWYRQDPGLGLRLIYFSYDVKMKEKGDIPEGYSVSREKKERFSLILESASTNQTSMYLCASSPGSHYEQYFGPGTRLTVT.

The V and J genes are TRBV19 and TRBJ2-1; TRBD2 aligns across 8 bases. Unmatched junction bases numbered 13, after V lost 5 bases and J lost 10 bases. The germline gives CDR1 LNHDA, CDR2 SQIVND (reference sequence). There are 15 residues in the CDR3. The CDR3 DNA follows: TGTGCCAGTAGTGCCCCTGGAGCGGGAGAATGGGAGCAGTTCTTC. Translated, it gives CASSAPGAGEWEQFF.

This rearrangement joins TRBV6-5 to TRBJ2-1; TRBD1 is a possible D gene (6 bases). The V gene's germline CDR1 is MNHEY and CDR2 SVGAGI. With 7 bases removed from V and 6 bases from J, the gap between germline ends came to 19 bases. This CDR3 contains 15 residues. CDR3: CASKQGIESVNEQFF. In DNA, the CDR3 is TGTGCCAGCAAACAGGGTATAGAATCGGTCAATGAGCAGTTCTTC.

Turning to this clone: Other DNA sequences in this specimen translate into the identical CDR3. The chain couples TRBV28 to TRBJ2-3, with 10 bases lining up with TRBD1. The CDR3 has 16 residues. In germline, CDR1 is MDHEN, CDR2 SYDVKM. The junction had 6 bases not matched to a gene; V was cut back by 5 bases and J by 1 base. CDR3 amino acids: CASSLSGTGGTDTQYF. In DNA, the CDR3 is TGTGCCAGCAGTCTGTCCGGGACAGGGGGCACAGATACGCAGTATTTT.

Points on this clone: Other DNA sequences in the sample encode the same CDR3. The rearrangement links TRBV28 to TRBJ2-7, with D perhaps TRBD2 (5 bases). CDR1 is MDHEN, CDR2 SYDVKM, per germline. V was pared by 8 bases and J by 1 base, with 9 bases between. The CDR3 runs 12 residues. The CDR3 region is CASSGGSYEQYF. The CDR3 nucleotides are TGTGCCAGCTCTGGCGGGTCCTACGAGCAGTACTTC.

J is TRBJ2-1 and V is TRBV25-1; possibly TRBD1 or TRBD2 for D (5 bases each). The V gene's germline CDR1 is MGHDK and CDR2 SYGVNS. The germline V and J ends were trimmed by 2 bases and 4 bases, with 21 bases remaining between them. This CDR3 has 18 amino acids. The CDR3 protein is CASSEPLGGAGRYNEQFF. In DNA form, the CDR3 reads TGTGCCAGCAGTGAACCCCTCGGTGGGGCGGGTCGGTACAATGAGCAGTTCTTC.

This sequence joins TRBV29-1 and TRBJ1-2; 7 positions match TRBD1. Losses at the gene ends were 6 bases for V and 1 base for J; bases not matched to a gene: 11. The CDR3 sequence is 15 residues long. CDR1 is SQVTM and CDR2 is ANQGSEA in the germline V gene. The CDR3 loop reads CSVGTALALNYGYTF. The CDR3 region has the DNA TGCAGCGTCGGGACAGCCCTAGCCCTTAACTATGGCTACACCTTC. Drawing the rest from reference TRBV29-1 and TRBJ1-2, the complete variable domain is SAVISQKPSRDICQRGTSLTIQCQVDSQVTMMFWYRQQPGQSLTLIATANQGSEATYESGFVIDKFPISRPNLTFSTLTVSNMSPEDSSIYLCSVGTALALNYGYTFGSGTRLTVV.

The rearrangement uses TRBV27 and TRBJ1-4, with 7 nucleotides matching TRBD1. Germline V gene data show CDR1 as MNHEY and CDR2 as SMNVEV (reference sequence). The V and J ends lost 3 bases and 8 bases, in that order; junction bases with no gene match: 12. CDR3 length equals 16 residues. DNA of the CDR3: TGTGCCAGCAGTTTTCTGCGGCAGGGGGTTTGGGAAAAACTGTTTTTT. Translated: CASSFLRQGVWEKLFF.

The chain couples TRBV19 to TRBJ1-2; 9 nucleotides agree with TRBD1. Germline V gives CDR1 LNHDA, CDR2 SQIVND (reference sequence). CDR3 length equals 14 residues. Losses at the gene ends were 6 bases for V and 4 bases for J; bases not matched to a gene: 6. The CDR3 here is CASRTTGGGYGYTF. The CDR3 DNA is TGTGCCAGTAGAACGACAGGGGGAGGCTATGGCTACACCTTC. The variable domain in full, completed from reference TRBV19 and TRBJ1-2, reads DGGITQSPKYLFRKEGQNVTLSCEQNLNHDAMYWYRQDPGQGLRLIYYSQIVNDFQKGDIAEGYSVSREKKESFPLTVTSAQKNPTAFYLCASRTTGGGYGYTFGSGTRLTVV.

On this clone: Other DNA variants within this sample encode the same CDR3. The chain uses TRBV2 and TRBJ2-7, with 8 bases lining up with TRBD1. V lost 4 bases to trimming and J lost 5 bases; unmatched junction nucleotides: 4. The CDR3 length is 13 residues. Per germline, CDR1 SNHLY and CDR2 FYNNEI. CDR3 loop: CASSGQGTHEQYF. Written as DNA, the CDR3 is TGTGCCAGCAGTGGACAGGGGACCCACGAGCAGTACTTC.

This rearrangement joins TRBV7-8 to TRBJ2-1; no clear D gene. V lost 2 bases, J lost 6 bases, and 11 bases lay in between. This CDR3 is built from 14 residues. Germline V gene sequence: CDR1 SGHVS, CDR2 FQNEAQ. The CDR3 spells CASSLSSLLNEQFF. CDR3 bases: TGTGCCAGCAGCTTATCATCCCTCCTCAATGAGCAGTTCTTC. Full variable domain (remainder filled in from reference TRBV7-8 and TRBJ2-1): GAGVSQSPRYKVAKRGQDVALRCDPISGHVSLFWYQQALGQGPEFLTYFQNEAQLDKSGLPSDRFFAERPEGSVSTLKIQRTQQEDSAVYLCASSLSSLLNEQFFGPGTRLTVL.

This rearrangement joins TRBV11-2 to TRBJ2-2; no reliable D call. The CDR3 length is 15 residues. Per germline, CDR1 SGHAT and CDR2 FQNNGV. Trimming pared 5 bases from V and 2 bases from J, leaving 12 bases between. The chain's CDR3 is CASSLVALNTGELFF. The CDR3 coding sequence is TGTGCCAGCAGCCTCGTGGCTTTAAACACCGGGGAGCTGTTTTTT.

The V and J genes are TRBV6-5 and TRBJ1-1, with D possibly TRBD1 on 5 matching bases. The ends were cut back, 8 bases at V and 0 bases at J, with 10 bases in the middle. The CDR3 runs to 13 residues. Germline assignment: CDR1 MNHEY and CDR2 SVGAGI. In DNA, the CDR3 is TGTGCCAGCGAGGGGACTATGAACACTGAAGCTTTCTTT. Translated, it gives CASEGTMNTEAFF.

This clone came up once. Other DNA sequences within the sample encode an identical CDR3. This chain connects TRBV27 to TRBJ1-2; D is possibly TRBD1 (5 bases). CDR1 is MNHEY and CDR2 is SMNVEV in the germline V gene (reference sequence). Trimming took off 6 bases at V and 5 bases at J, with 10 bases between the two ends. The CDR3 is 12 residues long. The CDR3 loop reads CASSQGGYGYTF. The CDR3 DNA reads TGTGCCAGCAGCCAGGGAGGGTATGGCTACACCTTC.

The chain has TRBV7-9 and TRBJ2-7, with D hard to call. The CDR3 is 15 residues long. Between the trimmed V and J ends, which lost 1 base and 6 bases, there was a span of 16 bases. Per the germline V gene, CDR1 is SEHNR and CDR2 is FQNEAQ (reference sequence). The CDR3 reads CASSLDTASYGEQYF. CDR3 in DNA: TGTGCCAGCAGCTTAGATACAGCATCGTACGGCGAGCAGTACTTC.

V gene TRBV19 combines with J gene TRBJ2-7, with D uncertain. The ends were cut back, 8 bases at V and 1 base at J, with 3 bases in the middle. The germline CDR1 and CDR2 sequences are LNHDA and SQIVND (reference sequence). This CDR3 has 10 amino acids. CDR3 nucleotides: TGTGCCAGTTCTTCCTACGAGCAGTACTTC. Translating it yields CASSSYEQYF.

The chain uses TRBV6-6 and TRBJ2-7, with D hard to call. Germline values: CDR1 MNHNY, CDR2 SVGAGI (reference sequence). The CDR3 sequence is 13 residues long. V gave up 5 bases and J gave up 6 bases, with 14 bases separating them. CDR3 sequence: CASSAVGATEQYF. DNA for the CDR3: TGTGCCAGCAGTGCCGTAGGAGCGACCGAGCAGTACTTC.

The V and J genes are TRBV10-3 and TRBJ1-4, with D possibly TRBD1 on 6 matching bases. Germline values: CDR1 ENHRY, CDR2 SYGVKD. The CDR3 is 15 amino acids. Trimming took 3 bases from V and 3 from J, leaving 11 bases between them. As DNA, the CDR3 is TGTGCCATCAGTGAATGGGGGGCAGCTAATGAAAAACTGTTTTTT. As protein: CAISEWGAANEKLFF.